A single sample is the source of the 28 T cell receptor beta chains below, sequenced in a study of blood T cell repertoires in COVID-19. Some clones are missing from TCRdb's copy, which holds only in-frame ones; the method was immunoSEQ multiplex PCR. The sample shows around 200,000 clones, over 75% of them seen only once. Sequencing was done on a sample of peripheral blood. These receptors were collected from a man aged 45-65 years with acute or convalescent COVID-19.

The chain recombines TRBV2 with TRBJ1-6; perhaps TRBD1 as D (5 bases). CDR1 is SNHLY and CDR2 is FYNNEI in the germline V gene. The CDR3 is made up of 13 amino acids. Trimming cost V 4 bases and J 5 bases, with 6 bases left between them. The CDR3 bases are TGTGCCAGCAGTGCAGGGAATAATTCACCCCTCCACTTT. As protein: CASSAGNNSPLHF.

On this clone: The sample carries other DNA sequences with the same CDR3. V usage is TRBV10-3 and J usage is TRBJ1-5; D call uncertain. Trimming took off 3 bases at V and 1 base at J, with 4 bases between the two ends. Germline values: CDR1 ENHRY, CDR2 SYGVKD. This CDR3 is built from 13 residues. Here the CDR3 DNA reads TGTGCCATCAGTGATCAGAGCAATCAGCCCCAGCATTTT. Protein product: CAISDQSNQPQHF.

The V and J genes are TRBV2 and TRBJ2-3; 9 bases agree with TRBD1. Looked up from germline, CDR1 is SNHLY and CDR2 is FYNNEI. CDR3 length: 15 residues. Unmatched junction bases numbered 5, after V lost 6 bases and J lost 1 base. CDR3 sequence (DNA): TGTGCCAGCAGGCTCCGGGACAGGGGCACAGATACGCAGTATTTT. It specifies CASRLRDRGTDTQYF. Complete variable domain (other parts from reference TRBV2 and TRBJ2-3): EPEVTQTPSHQVTQMGQEVILRCVPISNHLYFYWYRQILGQKVEFLVSFYNNEISEKSEIFDDQFSVERPDGSNFTLKIRSTKLEDSAMYFCASRLRDRGTDTQYFGPGTRLTVL.

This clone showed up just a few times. CDR3 amino acids: CSASGRTSNEKLFF. The CDR3 nucleotides read TGCAGTGCCAGTGGACGGACTTCTAATGAAAAACTGTTTTTT. The V call is TRBV20-1, the J call TRBJ1-4; D is unclear. The V end lost 6 bases, the J end lost 3 bases, and 14 bases lay between the germline ends. There are 14 residues in the CDR3. Germline CDR1 and CDR2: DFQATT and SNEGSKA (reference sequence).

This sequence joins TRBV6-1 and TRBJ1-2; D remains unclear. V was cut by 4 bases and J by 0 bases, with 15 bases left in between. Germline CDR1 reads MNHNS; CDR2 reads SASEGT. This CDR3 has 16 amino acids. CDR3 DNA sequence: TGTGCCAGCAGTGTAGGTTCGGGGATTACTAACTATGGCTACACCTTC. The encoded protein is CASSVGSGITNYGYTF.

The CDR3 reads CASSHRTTEAFF. In nucleotides, the CDR3 is TGTGCCAGCAGCCACAGAACGACTGAAGCTTTCTTT. The chain uses TRBV3-1 (or the pseudogene TRBV3-2) and TRBJ1-1; D not certain. The CDR3 is 12 residues long. The V end lost 3 bases, the J end lost 5 bases, and 7 bases lay between the germline ends. Germline lookup yields CDR1 LGHDT and CDR2 YNNKEL (reference sequence).

The CDR3 protein is CASSARGQAAPYGYTF. The CDR3 coding sequence is TGCGCCAGCAGCGCCCGGGGACAGGCAGCCCCCTATGGCTACACCTTC. This chain uses TRBV5-1 with TRBJ1-2, with TRBD1 matching 8 bases. The CDR3 is 16 amino acids. Germline V CDR1 and CDR2: SGHRS, YFSETQ. The V segment lost 4 bases and the J segment 4 bases; nucleotides outside the gene matches: 12.

CDR3 region: CASSMSGANLGTDTQYF. CDR3 nucleotides: TGTGCCAGCTCAATGTCAGGGGCTAACCTGGGCACAGATACGCAGTATTTT. The chain is built from TRBV18 and TRBJ2-3; D possibly corresponds to TRBD1 (6 bases). CDR1 is KGHSH and CDR2 is LQKENI in the germline V gene. With 5 bases removed from V and 1 base from J, the gap between germline ends came to 19 bases. The CDR3 has 17 amino acids.

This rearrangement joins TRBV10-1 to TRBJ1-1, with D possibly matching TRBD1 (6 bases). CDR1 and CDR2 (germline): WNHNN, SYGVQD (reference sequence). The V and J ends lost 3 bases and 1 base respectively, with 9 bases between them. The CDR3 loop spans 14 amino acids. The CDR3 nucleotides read TGCGCCAGCAGTGACGGACAGTCGAACACTGAAGCTTTCTTT. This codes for CASSDGQSNTEAFF.

The CDR3 DNA reads TGTGCCAGCAGCCGTCTGACAGGGGCTAACAACAATGAGCAGTTCTTC. It encodes CASSRLTGANNNEQFF. The genes are TRBV7-9 and TRBJ2-1; 8 nucleotides agree with TRBD1. Germline assignment: CDR1 SEHNR and CDR2 FQNEAQ (reference sequence). The CDR3 has 16 amino acids. With V trimmed by 5 bases and J by 5 bases, 11 bases remained unmatched.

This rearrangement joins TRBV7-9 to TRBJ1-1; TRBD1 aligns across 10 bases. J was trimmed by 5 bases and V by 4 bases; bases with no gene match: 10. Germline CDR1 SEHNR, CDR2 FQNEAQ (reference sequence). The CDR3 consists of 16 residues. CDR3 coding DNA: TGTGCCAGCAGCTACTGGGACAGGGGATTCGTTACTGAAGCTTTCTTT. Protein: CASSYWDRGFVTEAFF. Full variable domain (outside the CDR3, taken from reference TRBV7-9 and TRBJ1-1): DTGVSQNPRHKITKRGQNVTFRCDPISEHNRLYWYRQTLGQGPEFLTYFQNEAQLEKSRLLSDRFSAERPKGSFSTLEIQRTEQGDSAMYLCASSYWDRGFVTEAFFGQGTRLTVV.

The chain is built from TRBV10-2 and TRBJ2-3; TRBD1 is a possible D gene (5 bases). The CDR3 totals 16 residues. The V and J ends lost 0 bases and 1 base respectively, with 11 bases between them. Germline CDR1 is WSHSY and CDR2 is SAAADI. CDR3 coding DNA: TGCGCCAGCAGTGAGTCTAGGGGTCACCGCACAGATACGCAGTATTTT. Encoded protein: CASSESRGHRTDTQYF.

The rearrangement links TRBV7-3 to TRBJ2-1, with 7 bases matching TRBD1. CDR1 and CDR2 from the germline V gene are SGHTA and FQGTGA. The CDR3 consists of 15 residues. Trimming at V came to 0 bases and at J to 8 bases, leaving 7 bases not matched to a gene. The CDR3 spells CASSLTGQIIDEQFF. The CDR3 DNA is TGTGCCAGCAGCTTAACGGGACAGATTATTGATGAGCAGTTCTTC.

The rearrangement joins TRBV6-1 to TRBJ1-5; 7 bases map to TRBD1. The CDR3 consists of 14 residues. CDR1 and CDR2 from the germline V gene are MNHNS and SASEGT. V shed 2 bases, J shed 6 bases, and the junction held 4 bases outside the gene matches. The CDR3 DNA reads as TGTGCCAGCAGTGAACTGACAGGGCGTCAGCCCCAGCATTTT. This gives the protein CASSELTGRQPQHF.

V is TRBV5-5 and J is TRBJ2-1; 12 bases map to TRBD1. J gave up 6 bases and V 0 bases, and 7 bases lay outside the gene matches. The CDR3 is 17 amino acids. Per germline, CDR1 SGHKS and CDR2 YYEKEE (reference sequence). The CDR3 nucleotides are TGTGCCAGCAGCTTGGATGCCGGGACAGGGGGCTTCAATGAGCAGTTCTTC. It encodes CASSLDAGTGGFNEQFF. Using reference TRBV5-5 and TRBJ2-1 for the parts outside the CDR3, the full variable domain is DAGVTQSPTHLIKTRGQQVTLRCSPISGHKSVSWYQQVLGQGPQFIFQYYEKEERGRGNFPDRFSARQFPNYSSELNVNALLLGDSALYLCASSLDAGTGGFNEQFFGPGTRLTVL.

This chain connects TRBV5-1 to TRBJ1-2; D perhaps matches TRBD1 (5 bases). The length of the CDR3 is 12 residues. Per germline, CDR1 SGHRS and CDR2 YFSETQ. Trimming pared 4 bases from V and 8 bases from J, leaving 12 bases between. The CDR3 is CASSVQGDGYTF. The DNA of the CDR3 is TGCGCCAGCAGCGTTCAGGGTGACGGCTACACCTTC.

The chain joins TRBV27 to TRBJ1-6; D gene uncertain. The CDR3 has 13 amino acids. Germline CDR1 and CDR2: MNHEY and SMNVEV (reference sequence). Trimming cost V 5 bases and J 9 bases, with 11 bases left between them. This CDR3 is CASSPNLSSPLHF. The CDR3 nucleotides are TGTGCCAGCAGTCCTAACCTTAGTTCACCCCTCCACTTT.

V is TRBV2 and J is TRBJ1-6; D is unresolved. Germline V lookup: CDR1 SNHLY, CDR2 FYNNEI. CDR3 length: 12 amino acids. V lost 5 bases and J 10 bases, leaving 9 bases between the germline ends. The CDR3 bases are TGTGCCAGCAGTACAGATTCATCACCCCTCCACTTT. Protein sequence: CASSTDSSPLHF.

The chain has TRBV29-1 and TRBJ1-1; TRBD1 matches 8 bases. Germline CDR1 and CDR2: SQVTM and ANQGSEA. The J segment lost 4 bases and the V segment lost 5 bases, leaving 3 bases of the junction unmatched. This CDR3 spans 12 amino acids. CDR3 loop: CSVRGTGTEAFF. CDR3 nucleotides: TGCAGCGTTCGGGGGACAGGCACTGAAGCTTTCTTT.

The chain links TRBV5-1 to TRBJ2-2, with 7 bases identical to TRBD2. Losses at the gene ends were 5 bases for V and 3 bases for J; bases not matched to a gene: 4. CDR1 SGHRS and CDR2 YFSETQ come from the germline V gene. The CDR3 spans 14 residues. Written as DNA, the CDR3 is TGCGCCAGCAGAAGCGGGGCCGACACCGGGGAGCTGTTTTTT. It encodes CASRSGADTGELFF.

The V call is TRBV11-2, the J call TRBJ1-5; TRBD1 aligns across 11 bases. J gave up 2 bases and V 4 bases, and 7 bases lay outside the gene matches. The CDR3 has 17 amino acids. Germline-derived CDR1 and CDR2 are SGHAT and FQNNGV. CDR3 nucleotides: TGTGCCAGCAGCTCAGGACAGGGGGCGTGGGGCAATCAGCCCCAGCATTTT. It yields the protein CASSSGQGAWGNQPQHF.

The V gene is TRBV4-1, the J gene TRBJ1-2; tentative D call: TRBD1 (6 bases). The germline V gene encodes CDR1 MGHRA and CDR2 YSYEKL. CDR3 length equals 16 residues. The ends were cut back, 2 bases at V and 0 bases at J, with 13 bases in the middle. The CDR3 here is CASSQTPGQSNYGYTF. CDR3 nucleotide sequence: TGCGCCAGCAGCCAAACCCCCGGACAGTCTAACTATGGCTACACCTTC.

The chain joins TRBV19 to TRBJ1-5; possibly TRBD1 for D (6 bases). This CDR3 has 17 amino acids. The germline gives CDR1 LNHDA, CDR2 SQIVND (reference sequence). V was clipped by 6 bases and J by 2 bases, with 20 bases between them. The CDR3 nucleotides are TGTGCCAGTAGGCTTACTTTCAGGGGTTCTGGCAATCAGCCCCAGCATTTT. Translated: CASRLTFRGSGNQPQHF.

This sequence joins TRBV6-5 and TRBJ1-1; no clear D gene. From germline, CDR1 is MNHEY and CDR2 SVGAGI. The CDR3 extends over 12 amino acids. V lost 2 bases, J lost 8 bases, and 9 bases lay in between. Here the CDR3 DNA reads TGTGCCAGCAGTTACCCACTAGCGGAAGCTTTCTTT. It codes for CASSYPLAEAFF.

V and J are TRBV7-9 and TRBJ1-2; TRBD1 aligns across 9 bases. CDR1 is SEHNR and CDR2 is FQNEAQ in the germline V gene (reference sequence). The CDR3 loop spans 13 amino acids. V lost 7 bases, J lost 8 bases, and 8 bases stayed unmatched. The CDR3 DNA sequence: TGTGCCAGCATCTCGGGACAGGGATCCGGCTACACCTTC. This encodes CASISGQGSGYTF.

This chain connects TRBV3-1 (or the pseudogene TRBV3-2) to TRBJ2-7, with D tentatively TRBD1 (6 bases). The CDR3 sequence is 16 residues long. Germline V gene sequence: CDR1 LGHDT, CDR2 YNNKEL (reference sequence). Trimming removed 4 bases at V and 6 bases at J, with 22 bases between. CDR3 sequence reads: CASSRQSQGLRSEQYF. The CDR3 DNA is TGTGCCAGCAGCCGCCAAAGCCAGGGGCTAAGAAGCGAGCAGTACTTC.

CDR3 loop: CASSSGTGNTIYF. The CDR3 DNA sequence: TGTGCCAGCAGCTCCGGGACAGGAAACACCATATATTTT. The J gene is TRBJ1-3, the V gene TRBV7-9; weak D call: TRBD1 (6 bases). Trimming pared 4 bases from V and 4 bases from J, leaving 8 bases between. Germline V gene data show CDR1 as SEHNR and CDR2 as FQNEAQ (reference sequence). The CDR3 totals 13 residues.

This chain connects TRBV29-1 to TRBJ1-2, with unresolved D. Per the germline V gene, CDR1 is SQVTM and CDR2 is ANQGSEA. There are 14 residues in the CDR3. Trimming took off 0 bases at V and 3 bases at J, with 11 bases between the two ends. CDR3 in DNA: TGCAGCGTTGAAGATCACCCTCCAGACTATGGCTACACCTTC. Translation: CSVEDHPPDYGYTF.